This T cell receptor (beta chain) was identified in a study of early T cells in non-severe SARS-CoV-2 infection. TCRdb re-called the 5' RACE reads through MiXCR, storing one row per CDR3 protein. This repertoire shows about 76,000 distinct CDR3 sequences, over 9% found once; its top ten account for about 4.5%. With 4 bases removed from V and 1 base from J, the gap between germline ends came to 11 bases. The CDR3 consists of 14 residues. Germline CDR1 and CDR2: SGHRS and YFSETQ. This clonotype appeared many times. The sample taken for sequencing was whole blood. The gene calls are TRBV5-1 and TRBJ2-5; D call uncertain. The clonotype originates from an adult who was a healthcare worker with PCR-confirmed SARS-CoV-2 infection or an uninfected control (not recorded which). This CDR3 is CASSLAWGQETQYF. Here the CDR3 DNA reads TGCGCCAGCAGCCTCGCTTGGGGCCAAGAGACCCAGTACTTC.